What follows are 4 T cell receptor beta chains derived from one specimen sequenced in a study of cytomegalovirus exposure and HLA in healthy donors. Vbeta (60) and Jbeta (13) primers were used in the PCR. Here immunoSEQ multiplex PCR was the method, and the copy in TCRdb shows in-frame clones only, minus some. The specimen's table records under 130,000 clones. The sequenced material came from PBMCs. The source is a man aged 45-65 years in good health and CMV-seronegative.

A note on this clone: A junction end diverges from the germline sequence, so it may reflect a read error. The chain recombines TRBV7-2 with TRBJ2-2, with a weak D call TRBD2 (5 bases). CDR3 length: 16 amino acids. In germline, CDR1 is SGHTA, CDR2 FQGNSA. The CDR3 spells CASSLALSRSTGELFF. Here the CDR3 DNA reads TGTGCCAGCAGCCTAGCACTTAGTAGATCGACAGGGGAGCTGTTTTTT.

The chain has TRBV4-1 and TRBJ1-4; D remains unclear. V lost 0 bases and J 5 bases, leaving 10 bases between the germline ends. Germline CDR1 reads MGHRA; CDR2 reads YSYEKL. The CDR3 totals 15 residues. Here the CDR3 DNA reads TGCGCCAGCAGCCAAGATCTTTTAGAGAATGAAAAACTGTTTTTT. Its protein product is CASSQDLLENEKLFF.

The rearrangement links TRBV18 to TRBJ1-1, with D perhaps matching TRBD1 (6 bases). Germline V gives CDR1 KGHSH, CDR2 LQKENI. The CDR3 runs 16 residues. The V end lost 3 bases, the J end lost 1 base, and 15 bases lay between the germline ends. CDR3 DNA sequence: TGTGCCAGCTCACCCGCCAACAGGGTCGAGAACACTGAAGCTTTCTTT. Residues: CASSPANRVENTEAFF. The full variable domain, rest sourced from reference TRBV18 and TRBJ1-1, is NAGVMQNPRHLVRRRGQEARLRCSPMKGHSHVYWYRQLPEEGLKFMVYLQKENIIDESGMPKERFSAEFPKEGPSILRIQQVVRGDSAAYFCASSPANRVENTEAFFGQGTRLTVV.

The chain links TRBV9 to TRBJ2-1; possible D gene TRBD2, 6 bases. V lost 3 bases, J lost 7 bases, and 14 bases lay in between. The CDR3 sequence is 14 residues long. Germline CDR1 reads SGDLS; CDR2 reads YYNGEE. CDR3 loop: CASSAGVWGNEQFF. Here the CDR3 DNA reads TGTGCCAGCAGCGCGGGGGTCTGGGGGAATGAGCAGTTCTTC.